The clone carrying this TCR beta chain was observed at least ten times. The antigen is undetermined. This entry is derived from a study of T cells in Graves' hyperthyroidism and ophthalmopathy. About the research overall: Before treatment of any kind, peripheral blood was taken at initial diagnosis. Study results and limitations: Most expanded thyroid clonotypes above 0.001 also appeared in blood.

The CDR3 runs 12 residues. Deletions cut 2 bases from V and 9 bases from J, with 9 bases between. Germline V gives CDR1 LGHDT, CDR2 YNNKEL (reference sequence). From RNA transcripts, TCR beta CDR3 regions were amplified. An initial round of RT-PCR targeting the TCR CDR3 relied on the HTBI primer set. TCRdb re-analysed the multiplex PCR reads in MiXCR, keeping a single row per CDR3 protein. Counted here are about 570,000 distinct CDR3 sequences, around 15% occurring once; the ten biggest clones make up over 11%. Input material: blood. The clonotype was recovered from a woman between 40 and 55 years old with Graves' hyperthyroidism. V is TRBV3-1 and J is TRBJ2-3, with D maybe TRBD2 (6 bases). CDR3 residues: CASSQLSGTQYF. The CDR3, as DNA: TGTGCCAGCAGCCAACTCAGCGGGACGCAGTATTTT.